These T cell receptor beta chains were read from a single sample in a study of T cells after yellow fever vaccination. TCRdb used MiXCR to reprocess the 5' RACE reads, holding one entry per CDR3 protein. Among a few hundred thousand distinct CDR3 sequences listed, around 9.3% were seen once. Sample: CD4+ T cells sorted from PBMCs, taken 5 days after the yellow fever booster vaccination. The receptors here all came from a man between 18 and 29 years old who received the YFV17D yellow fever vaccine. CDR3s include the opening cysteine and the closing phenylalanine or tryptophan. D genes are given only for firm matches. The listing skips clone size in some rows; elsewhere it reads once, few, many or a size class.

d_call	clone_size	j_call	v_call	cdr3_nt	cdr3_aa
TRBD2	.	TRBJ2-5	TRBV5-1	TGCGCCAGCAGCTCACTAGCGGGGGGGCTACAAGAGACCCAGTACTTC	CASSSLAGGLQETQYF
TRBD1	few	TRBJ2-7	TRBV5-1	TGCGCCAGCAGGACAATTCCGGGACAGGGGTTCAACGAGCAGTACTTC	CASRTIPGQGFNEQYF
.	many	TRBJ1-1	TRBV28	TGTGCCAGCAGTTTCGTTGGGGGCACTGAAGCTTTCTTT	CASSFVGGTEAFF
.	.	TRBJ2-2	TRBV7-2	TGTGCCAGCACCCAGGGCACTAGCACCGGGGAGCTGTTTTTT	CASTQGTSTGELFF
TRBD2	many	TRBJ2-1	TRBV7-9	TGTGCCAGCAGCTTGAGGCTAGCGGGGAATAATGAGCAGTTCTTC	CASSLRLAGNNEQFF
.	few	TRBJ2-5	TRBV7-2	TGTGCCAGCAGCCCGCAGGGACATCAAGAGACCCAGTACTTC	CASSPQGHQETQYF
TRBD1	.	TRBJ2-5	TRBV6-2/TRBV6-3	TGTGCCAGCAGGTCGACAGGGGGTAAAGAGACCCAGTACTTC	CASRSTGGKETQYF
.	many	TRBJ2-1	TRBV6-2/TRBV6-3	TGTGCCAGCAGACGCTTTATCGGGGGACGCAATGAGCAGTTCTTC	CASRRFIGGRNEQFF
.	.	TRBJ2-3	TRBV6-1	TGTGCCAGCAGTACCTGGGGGAGCACAGATACGCAGTATTTT	CASSTWGSTDTQYF
TRBD1	few	TRBJ1-2	TRBV5-1	TGCGCCAGCAGCCCGGCACAGGGGGTAGGCTATGGCTACACCTTC	CASSPAQGVGYGYTF
TRBD1	.	TRBJ1-1	TRBV20-1	TGCAGTACGAACAGGGGTGGGTACACTGAAGCTTTCTTT	CSTNRGGYTEAFF
TRBD1	few	TRBJ2-7	TRBV20-1	TGCAGTGCTAGGGACAGGGTAGGCTACGAGCAGTACTTC	CSARDRVGYEQYF
TRBD2	many	TRBJ2-2	TRBV5-6	TGTGCCAGCAGCTCGTCGGGGGGATCCACCGGGGAGCTGTTTTTT	CASSSSGGSTGELFF
.	few	TRBJ2-3	TRBV7-2	TGTGCCAGCATCGAGCCCTGGGGTAGCACAGATACGCAGTATTTT	CASIEPWGSTDTQYF
TRBD2	.	TRBJ2-2	TRBV6-2/TRBV6-3	TGTGCCAGCAGTTACGGTTATGCGGGGGGGCGTTCCGCCGGGGAGCTGTTTTTT	CASSYGYAGGRSAGELFF
TRBD1	many	TRBJ2-1	TRBV10-3	TGTGCCATCAGTGAGAATACAGGGGGTCCCGGTGAGCAGTTCTTC	CAISENTGGPGEQFF
.	.	TRBJ1-2	TRBV20-1	TGCAGTGCCGTGAAGGGCCAGGGAGGCTATGGCTACACCTTC	CSAVKGQGGYGYTF
TRBD2	.	TRBJ2-1	TRBV7-3	TGTGCCAGCAGCTTAAGGCTAGCGGGGGGCCACAATGAGCAGTTCTTC	CASSLRLAGGHNEQFF
TRBD2	.	TRBJ2-1	TRBV4-3	TGCGCCAGCAGCCAGGAGCTAGCGGGGGGGAAAGATGAGCAGTTCTTC	CASSQELAGGKDEQFF
.	few	TRBJ1-3	TRBV7-9	TGTGCCAGCAGCAAACAGGGAGGCACTGGAAACACCATATATTTT	CASSKQGGTGNTIYF
.	few	TRBJ1-2	TRBV24-1	TGTGCCACCAGTGCAGGGGCTAACTATGGCTACACCTTC	CATSAGANYGYTF
.	few	TRBJ2-3	TRBV5-1	TGCGCCAGCAGCCCACAGGTCAGCACAGATACGCAGTATTTT	CASSPQVSTDTQYF